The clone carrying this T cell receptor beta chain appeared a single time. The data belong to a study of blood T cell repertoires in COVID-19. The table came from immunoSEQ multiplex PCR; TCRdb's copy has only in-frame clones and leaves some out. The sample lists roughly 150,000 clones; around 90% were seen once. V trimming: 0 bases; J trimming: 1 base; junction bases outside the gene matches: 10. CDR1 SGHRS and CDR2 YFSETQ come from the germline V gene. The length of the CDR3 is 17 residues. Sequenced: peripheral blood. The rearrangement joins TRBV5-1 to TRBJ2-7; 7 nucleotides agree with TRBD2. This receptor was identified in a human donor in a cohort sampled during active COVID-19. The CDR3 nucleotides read TGCGCCAGCAGCTTGGCCGGCCAGCGGGGATCGTCCTACGAGCAGTACTTC. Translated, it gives CASSLAGQRGSSYEQYF.